What follows is one T cell receptor beta chain and its context. Its antigen is undetermined. The CDR3 has 13 amino acids. Germline CDR1 SNHLY, CDR2 FYNNEI. The V and J ends lost 6 bases and 11 bases, in that order; junction bases with no gene match: 12. Sample-barcoded 5' priming and a J-beta primer mix drove a second PCR of about 6 to 11 cycles. TCRdb re-called the 5' RACE reads through MiXCR, storing one row per CDR3 protein. Of 1.5 million or so distinct CDR3 sequences in the sample, 35% to 45% are singletons; the top ten hold roughly 7.9%. This entry comes from a study of blood T cells in healthy people across ages. In the study overall: Template-switching capture recovered about one barcoded beta molecule per two T cells. Study-wide findings and caveats: Significant beta diversity loss was already apparent by age approximately 38, declining roughly linearly. Donors of long life had a larger count of naive CD4+ cells and greater diversity than aged donors. Researchers report that TCR beta diversity correlated strongly with naive T cell percentage.

Material for sequencing was blood. The TCR was taken from a woman in her late teens or twenties in good health. The V and J genes are TRBV2 and TRBJ2-5, with 7 bases identical to TRBD2. DNA for the CDR3: TGTGCCAGCAGCGCACGACTAGCTGTTGAGCAGTACTTC. It encodes CASSARLAVEQYF.